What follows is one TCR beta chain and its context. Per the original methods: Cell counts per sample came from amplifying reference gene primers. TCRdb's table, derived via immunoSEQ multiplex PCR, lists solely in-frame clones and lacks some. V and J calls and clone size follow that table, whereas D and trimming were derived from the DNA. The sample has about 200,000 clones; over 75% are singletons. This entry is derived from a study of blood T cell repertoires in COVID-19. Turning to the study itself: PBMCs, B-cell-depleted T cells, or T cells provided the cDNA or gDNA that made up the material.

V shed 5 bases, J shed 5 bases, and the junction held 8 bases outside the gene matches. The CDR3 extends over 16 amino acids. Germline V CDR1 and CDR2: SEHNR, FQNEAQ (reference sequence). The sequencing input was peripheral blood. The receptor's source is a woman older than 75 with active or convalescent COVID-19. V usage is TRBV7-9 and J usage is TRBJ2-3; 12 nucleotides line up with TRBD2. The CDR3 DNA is TGTGCCAGCAGCCCTGGGGCGGGACTAGCGGGAGATACGCAGTATTTT. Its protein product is CASSPGAGLAGDTQYF.